This record looks at one TCR beta chain sequence and its context. This sample stems from a study of CD8 T cells in Susac syndrome. This CDR3 is built from 13 residues. Between the trimmed V and J ends, which lost 6 bases and 5 bases, there was a span of 11 bases. The RNA input was roughly 0.5 to 1 ug, and it was reverse transcribed with random hexamers. MiXCR, applied by TCRdb to the immunoSEQ multiplex PCR reads, yields one record per CDR3 protein. The sample carries 150,000 to 200,000 distinct CDR3 sequences, about 95% recorded once. The TCR originated in a human donor in good health. The V gene is TRBV12-3 or TRBV12-4, the J gene TRBJ2-1, with no clear D. What was sequenced was CD4+ T cells from PBMCs. CDR3 coding DNA: TGTGCCAGCAGCAACTACTTGAACAATGAGCAGTTCTTC. This translates into CASSNYLNNEQFF.